This T cell receptor (beta chain) was sequenced in a study of CD8 T cells in Susac syndrome. Study observations and caveats: As the study acknowledged, the number of individuals in its TCR sequencing and HLA analysis was relatively small.

Germline assignment: CDR1 SQVTM and CDR2 ANQGSEA. CDR3 length: 14 residues. V lost 6 bases and J lost 3; bases outside the gene matches: 8. Those who served as multiple sclerosis controls were treatment-naive patients with stable or active relapsing-remitting disease. For this clonotype: Its antigen is as yet unknown.

When the RNA was reverse transcribed, random hexamers were used with an input of roughly 0.45 to 1 ug. MiXCR, run by TCRdb on the immunoSEQ multiplex PCR reads, gives a single entry per CDR3 protein. The sample holds about 200,000 distinct CDR3 sequences, about 95% seen once. This clonotype was obtained from a human donor with multiple sclerosis. The sequenced material came from CD4+ T cells from PBMCs. The V gene is TRBV29-1, the J gene TRBJ2-1, with 7 bases lining up with TRBD1. This CDR3 reads CSVRPTGIYNEQFF. The DNA for the CDR3 is TGCAGCGTCCGACCGACAGGGATCTACAATGAGCAGTTCTTC.